The next 27 T cell receptor beta chains were all read from a single sample in a study of OX40 agonist ivuxolimab in advanced cancers. This table comes from immunoSEQ multiplex PCR, and its TCRdb copy is limited to in-frame clones, with some not included. The sample includes about 48,000 clones, around 88% of them seen just once. Material: CD4+ or CD8+ T cells sorted from blood, obtained in a trial of the OX40 agonist ivuxolimab. Receptors originate from an adult with an advanced solid tumor such as melanoma, head and neck, liver or kidney cancer.

J is TRBJ2-1 and V is TRBV4-1; D is undetermined. Trimming stripped 0 bases from V and 10 bases from J, with 7 bases between. Per germline, CDR1 MGHRA and CDR2 YSYEKL. The CDR3 sequence is 12 residues long. The CDR3 region has the DNA TGCGCCAGCAGCCAAGAGACACACGAGCAGTTCTTC. Its translation is CASSQETHEQFF.

The chain carries TRBV11-2 and TRBJ2-7, with 8 bases identical to TRBD2. CDR1 and CDR2 (germline): SGHAT, FQNNGV. The CDR3 has 15 residues. The ends lost 1 base at V and 3 bases at J; junction bases unmatched: 5. The DNA for the CDR3 is TGTGCCAGCAGCTTAGGGGCTAGCGGGTTCTACGAGCAGTACTTC. It codes for CASSLGASGFYEQYF. The whole variable domain, filled in from reference TRBV11-2 and TRBJ2-7, reads EAGVAQSPRYKIIEKRQSVAFWCNPISGHATLYWYQQILGQGPKLLIQFQNNGVVDDSQLPKDRFSAERLKGVDSTLKIQPAKLEDSAVYLCASSLGASGFYEQYFGPGTRLTVT.

The V gene is TRBV6-5, the J gene TRBJ2-1, with 10 bases identical to TRBD2. Germline loops: CDR1 MNHEY, CDR2 SVGAGI. The CDR3 length is 15 residues. The V segment lost 5 bases and the J segment 8 bases; nucleotides outside the gene matches: 9. This chain's CDR3 is CASSPGVAGGDEQFF. The CDR3 nucleotides read TGTGCCAGCAGTCCCGGTGTAGCGGGGGGAGATGAGCAGTTCTTC.

This chain connects TRBV2 to TRBJ2-7; 8 positions match TRBD1. Germline-derived CDR1 and CDR2 are SNHLY and FYNNEI. The CDR3 covers 15 residues. The ends lost 8 bases at V and 1 base at J; junction bases unmatched: 10. The CDR3, as DNA: TGTGCCAGCTCTGAAGGACAGGGCATATCCTACGAGCAGTACTTC. This codes for CASSEGQGISYEQYF.

This chain joins TRBV15 and TRBJ2-3; D is possibly TRBD1 (5 bases). This CDR3 is built from 15 residues. The V gene lost 6 bases and the J gene lost 1 base, with 14 bases spanning the gap. Germline values: CDR1 LNHNV, CDR2 YYDKDF (reference sequence). In DNA, the CDR3 is TGTGCCACCAGAAGGCAGGAGACAGGCACAGATACGCAGTATTTT. Translating gives CATRRQETGTDTQYF.

This sequence joins TRBV2 and TRBJ1-1; D is undetermined. Germline assignment: CDR1 SNHLY and CDR2 FYNNEI. V lost 6 bases to trimming and J lost 1 base, with 15 bases between them. The CDR3 contains 15 residues. CDR3 in DNA: TGTGCCAGCAGGGCCGGGAGACCTACGAACACTGAAGCTTTCTTT. Residues: CASRAGRPTNTEAFF.

This sequence joins TRBV19 and TRBJ1-5; 7 nucleotides match TRBD1. This CDR3 is built from 19 residues. Trimming took 4 bases from V and 0 from J; bases not matched to a gene: 15. CDR1 is LNHDA and CDR2 is SQIVND in the germline V gene (reference sequence). The CDR3 here is CASSRRKDRTTYSNQPQHF. The DNA for the CDR3 is TGTGCCAGTAGTAGAAGAAAGGACAGGACAACTTATAGCAATCAGCCCCAGCATTTT. Looking up the rest from reference TRBV19 and TRBJ1-5 gives the full variable domain: DGGITQSPKYLFRKEGQNVTLSCEQNLNHDAMYWYRQDPGQGLRLIYYSQIVNDFQKGDIAEGYSVSREKKESFPLTVTSAQKNPTAFYLCASSRRKDRTTYSNQPQHFGDGTRLSIL.

The chain carries TRBV28 and TRBJ2-1; TRBD2 matches at 9 bases. The V gene's germline CDR1 is MDHEN and CDR2 SYDVKM. The CDR3 covers 17 residues. The V segment lost 7 bases and the J segment 2 bases; nucleotides outside the gene matches: 12. The CDR3: CASNRGASGNPYNEQFF. CDR3 sequence (DNA): TGTGCCAGCAACCGGGGGGCTAGCGGGAACCCCTACAATGAGCAGTTCTTC.

J is TRBJ2-2 and V is TRBV27, with D perhaps TRBD1 (5 bases). Trimming removed 3 bases at V and 8 bases at J, with 13 bases between. This CDR3 contains 14 residues. Germline lookup yields CDR1 MNHEY and CDR2 SMNVEV (reference sequence). The CDR3 reads CASSFQGMEGELFF. The CDR3 DNA reads TGTGCCAGCAGTTTCCAGGGCATGGAGGGGGAGCTGTTTTTT.

This chain connects TRBV13 to TRBJ1-3; possibly TRBD1 for D (5 bases). This CDR3 contains 15 residues. Germline lookup yields CDR1 PRHDT and CDR2 FYEKMQ (reference sequence). The V gene lost 4 bases and the J gene lost 0 bases, with 10 bases spanning the gap. The CDR3 DNA sequence: TGTGCCAGCAGCTCCGGGACGGGCTCTGGAAACACCATATATTTT. This translates into CASSSGTGSGNTIYF.

This chain connects TRBV15 to TRBJ1-1, with D tentatively TRBD1 (6 bases). Germline CDR1 is LNHNV and CDR2 is YYDKDF (reference sequence). Between the trimmed V and J ends, which lost 3 bases and 5 bases, there was a span of 22 bases. The CDR3 extends over 17 amino acids. The CDR3 DNA follows: TGTGCCACCAGCAGGTACCTTCTCCGACAGGCGGGAACTGAAGCTTTCTTT. Its protein product is CATSRYLLRQAGTEAFF.

DNA of the CDR3: TGTGCCAGCAGCGCCCCCGGGACTAGCCCCCACCGGGGGGAGCAGTTCTTC. It yields the protein CASSAPGTSPHRGEQFF. The V call is TRBV9, the J call TRBJ2-1; 9 nucleotides agree with TRBD2. Unmatched junction bases numbered 17, after V lost 3 bases and J lost 10 bases. In germline, CDR1 is SGDLS, CDR2 YYNGEE. The CDR3 is 17 residues long.

In DNA, the CDR3 is TGTGCCAGCAGCAACAGGGGGCAGGTCTATGGCTACACCTTC. Protein sequence: CASSNRGQVYGYTF. The J gene is TRBJ1-2, the V gene TRBV6-5; 9 bases align to TRBD1. The CDR3 length is 14 residues. CDR1 and CDR2 from the germline V gene are MNHEY and SVGAGI. J was trimmed by 4 bases and V by 6 bases; bases with no gene match: 6.

J is TRBJ2-7 and V is TRBV29-1; D is possibly TRBD1 or TRBD2 (7 bases each). The CDR3 is 14 amino acids. V lost 6 bases to trimming and J lost 2 bases, with 17 bases between them. From germline, CDR1 is SQVTM and CDR2 ANQGSEA. The CDR3 spells CSVDTGEGPYEQYF. The CDR3 coding sequence is TGCAGCGTGGACACAGGGGAGGGTCCCTACGAGCAGTACTTC.

This rearrangement joins TRBV21-1 to TRBJ2-7; the DNA was not compared with TRBD2, the D call given in the table. TRBV21-1 counts as a pseudogene. The CDR3 extends over 14 amino acids. Written as DNA, the CDR3 is TGTGCCATCACCGGGGGACGGTTCATCTACGAGCAGTACTTC. Translated, it gives CAITGGRFIYEQYF.

The chain joins TRBV11-2 to TRBJ2-7; maybe TRBD1 (6 bases). Germline CDR1 is SGHAT and CDR2 is FQNNGV. This CDR3 spans 16 amino acids. Trimming stripped 0 bases from V and 2 bases from J, with 14 bases between. CDR3 nucleotide sequence: TGTGCCAGCAGCTTAGAAGCCTGGGCAGGGGCCTACGAGCAGTACTTC. Its protein is CASSLEAWAGAYEQYF.

V gene TRBV19 combines with J gene TRBJ1-4, with D tentatively TRBD1 (5 bases). Deletions cut 3 bases from V and 0 bases from J, with 17 bases between. This CDR3 comprises 18 residues. Germline CDR1 reads LNHDA; CDR2 reads SQIVND (reference sequence). CDR3 DNA sequence: TGTGCCAGTAGTATCATCCGGGGGAGGGGTGCAACTAATGAAAAACTGTTTTTT. It specifies CASSIIRGRGATNEKLFF. The full variable domain, its missing parts supplied by reference TRBV19 and TRBJ1-4, is DGGITQSPKYLFRKEGQNVTLSCEQNLNHDAMYWYRQDPGQGLRLIYYSQIVNDFQKGDIAEGYSVSREKKESFPLTVTSAQKNPTAFYLCASSIIRGRGATNEKLFFGSGTQLSVL.

CDR3 loop: CASSVGGVDLKETQYF. Written as DNA, the CDR3 is TGTGCCAGCAGCGTAGGAGGGGTGGACTTGAAAGAGACCCAGTACTTC. This chain links TRBV9 with TRBJ2-5; D is possibly TRBD1 or TRBD2 (5 bases each). This CDR3 spans 16 amino acids. Germline assignment: CDR1 SGDLS and CDR2 YYNGEE. V was trimmed by 0 bases and J by 3 bases, leaving 15 bases between them.

This clone showed up just once. V gene TRBV7-9 combines with J gene TRBJ2-5; D perhaps matches TRBD1 (6 bases). Trimming pared 1 base from V and 4 bases from J, leaving 13 bases between. Germline V CDR1 and CDR2: SEHNR, FQNEAQ (reference sequence). The CDR3 length is 15 residues. The CDR3 sequence: CASSLDPGARETQYF. The CDR3 DNA follows: TGTGCCAGCAGCTTAGATCCAGGGGCGAGAGAGACCCAGTACTTC. The variable domain in full, with the rest retrieved from reference TRBV7-9 and TRBJ2-5, is DTGVSQNPRHKITKRGQNVTFRCDPISEHNRLYWYRQTLGQGPEFLTYFQNEAQLEKSRLLSDRFSAERPKGSFSTLEIQRTEQGDSAMYLCASSLDPGARETQYFGPGTRLLVL.

This chain links TRBV2 with TRBJ1-2, with D unresolved. The length of the CDR3 is 14 residues. The V end was cut by 3 bases, the J end by 0 bases, with 8 bases between. The germline gives CDR1 SNHLY, CDR2 FYNNEI. The CDR3 sequence is CASSEGSANYGYTF. CDR3 DNA sequence: TGTGCCAGCAGTGAGGGCTCCGCTAACTATGGCTACACCTTC. Combining the CDR3 with reference TRBV2 and TRBJ1-2 gives the whole variable domain EPEVTQTPSHQVTQMGQEVILRCVPISNHLYFYWYRQILGQKVEFLVSFYNNEISEKSEIFDDQFSVERPDGSNFTLKIRSTKLEDSAMYFCASSEGSANYGYTFGSGTRLTVV.

Note on this clone: This sample also contains other DNA sequences that code for the same CDR3. This chain uses TRBV19 with TRBJ1-1; 8 bases match TRBD1. V was pared by 3 bases and J by 1 base, with 1 base of the junction left unmatched. Germline V lookup: CDR1 LNHDA, CDR2 SQIVND (reference sequence). The CDR3 is 14 amino acids. CDR3 bases: TGTGCCAGTAGTATCGGGACAGGGAACACTGAAGCTTTCTTT. This translates into CASSIGTGNTEAFF.

CDR3 residues: CASSESSYEQYF. CDR3 coding DNA: TGTGCCAGCAGTGAATCATCCTACGAGCAGTACTTC. The rearrangement uses TRBV2 and TRBJ2-7; D not resolved. This CDR3 spans 12 amino acids. Germline CDR1 SNHLY, CDR2 FYNNEI. Trimming took 2 bases from V and 1 from J, leaving 3 bases between them.

This rearrangement joins TRBV4-1 to TRBJ2-7; D is possibly TRBD2 (6 bases). Germline-derived CDR1 and CDR2 are MGHRA and YSYEKL. V lost 3 bases to trimming and J lost 6 bases, with 9 bases between them. The CDR3 is 12 amino acids. The CDR3 nucleotides read TGCGCCAGCAGCCATCGGCGGGGCGAGCAGTACTTC. This sequence encodes CASSHRRGEQYF.

The chain recombines TRBV6-6 with TRBJ1-2; D ambiguous. The CDR3 is 15 residues long. Per the germline V gene, CDR1 is MNHNY and CDR2 is SVGAGI (reference sequence). V was cut by 5 bases and J by 0 bases, with 13 bases left in between. CDR3: CASSVGPDSNYGYTF. For the CDR3, the DNA is TGTGCCAGCAGTGTGGGCCCTGACTCTAACTATGGCTACACCTTC.

The chain employs TRBV9 and TRBJ2-1; D may match TRBD1 or TRBD2 (7 bases each). Per the germline V gene, CDR1 is SGDLS and CDR2 is YYNGEE. The CDR3 covers 15 residues. The germline V and J ends were trimmed by 6 bases and 2 bases, with 15 bases remaining between them. This chain's CDR3 is CASTQGGDAYNEQFF. CDR3 nucleotides: TGTGCCAGCACCCAGGGGGGGGATGCCTACAATGAGCAGTTCTTC. The whole variable domain, remainder taken from reference TRBV9 and TRBJ2-1, is DSGVTQTPKHLITATGQRVTLRCSPRSGDLSVYWYQQSLDQGLQFLIQYYNGEERAKGNILERFSAQQFPDLHSELNLSSLELGDSALYFCASTQGGDAYNEQFFGPGTRLTVL.

The chain links TRBV4-1 to TRBJ1-6, with D maybe TRBD1 (6 bases). Germline lookup yields CDR1 MGHRA and CDR2 YSYEKL. This CDR3 is 17 amino acids long. Trimming cost V 0 bases and J 0 bases, with 9 bases left between them. The CDR3 is CASSQEGQSSYNSPLHF. CDR3 nucleotide sequence: TGCGCCAGCAGCCAAGAAGGACAGAGCTCCTATAATTCACCCCTCCACTTT.

The chain carries TRBV30 and TRBJ1-4, with D perhaps matching TRBD1 (5 bases). Germline loops: CDR1 GTSNPN, CDR2 SVGIG (reference sequence). Trimming took 1 base from V and 7 from J, leaving 13 bases between them. The CDR3 runs 14 residues. The CDR3, as DNA: TGTGCCTGGAGTGCCGGGGCTGGGGTTGAAAAACTGTTTTTT. Its translation: CAWSAGAGVEKLFF.